This T cell receptor (beta chain) was retrieved from a study of shared clonotypes between healthy human individuals. Details on this clone: Antigen unknown.

The authors loaded 200 ng DNA, roughly 27,000 T cell genomes, into sorted-subset replicate PCRs. The protocol was immunoSEQ multiplex PCR, while the TCRdb copy is restricted to in-frame clones and leaves out a portion. The data hold approximately 740,000 clones, with over 90% observed a single time. Terminally differentiated effector memory CD45RA+ cells were excluded by CCR7 positive selection of CD45RO-negative cells. Germline trimming cut 3 bases from V and 1 base from J; bases unmatched to any gene: 18. The CDR3 is 20 amino acids. CDR1 MNHEY and CDR2 SMNVEV come from the germline V gene (reference sequence). Findings and caveats of the study: Sorted-subset sequencing, rarefaction showed, was incomplete despite large depth. Memory subsets generally showed lower estimated richness than naive subsets. Generation of non-shared clonotypes was less probable than generation of clonotypes shared by all four donors.

Input material: naive CD8+ T cells sorted from blood. The sequence came from a man aged 25-45 years in good health. The chain recombines TRBV27 with TRBJ1-1, with 9 bases that match TRBD1. As DNA, the CDR3 is TGTGCCAGCAGTTTCCTCGGGTGGGGACAGGGAATGGGGAAGAACACTGAAGCTTTCTTT. Translation: CASSFLGWGQGMGKNTEAFF.